This T cell receptor beta chain was sequenced during a study of read filtering for tumor transcriptome and immune sequencing. Study details: Mean patient age was roughly 66 years, range roughly 45 to 85; around 16 male, more than 11 female. After DNase treatment, RNA was made into whole-transcriptome libraries.

This library used 300 to 500 ng RNA and molecular barcoded adaptors spanning alpha/delta and beta/gamma chains. MiXCR, run by TCRdb on the reads, gives a single entry per CDR3 protein. The sample lists 25,000 to 35,000 distinct CDR3 sequences, about a fifth occurring once. This clonotype was counted many times. The germline CDR1 and CDR2 sequences are SGHVS and FQNEAQ. Deletions cut 5 bases from V and 4 bases from J, with 14 bases between. The CDR3 has 14 amino acids. The source of this sequence is a donor aged 40 or older with multiple myeloma. Specimen: a population of CD138-negative cells sorted from bone marrow. V is TRBV7-8 and J is TRBJ1-2, with no clear D. Here the CDR3 DNA reads TGTGCCAGCAGCCCCCGAGGACCCCGCTATGGCTACACCTTC. It yields the protein CASSPRGPRYGYTF.